A selection of T cell receptor beta chains follows, all from one sample in a study of shared clonotypes between healthy human individuals. Clones were read by immunoSEQ multiplex PCR, and TCRdb kept only the in-frame ones, dropping some. The table includes 2 million to 2.5 million clones, approximately 93% detected once. Material for sequencing was naive CD4+ T cells from PBMCs. These receptors all stem from a man aged 18 to 29 in good health. Some clones in this sample may be carry-over from other donors' samples. Each CDR3 is given with its conserved first and last residue. A D gene is named only where the DNA matches it firmly. Clone size appears in some rows only: once, few, many, or a class for an expanded clone.

V: TRBV18
D: .
J: TRBJ1-4
size: once
CDR3: CASSSDSFEKLFF
DNA: TGTGCCAGCTCATCGGACAGTTTTGAAAAACTGTTTTTT

V: TRBV18
D: TRBD1
J: TRBJ2-7
size: .
CDR3: CASSETGQGSEQYF
DNA: TGTGCCAGCTCAGAAACGGGACAGGGTTCCGAGCAGTACTTC

V: TRBV27
D: TRBD2
J: TRBJ2-7
size: .
CDR3: CASSWTSGVPYEQYF
DNA: TGTGCCAGCAGTTGGACTAGCGGGGTTCCCTACGAGCAGTACTTC

V: TRBV27
D: .
J: TRBJ1-5
size: .
CDR3: CASSLSSNQPQHF
DNA: TGTGCCAGCAGTTTATCGAGCAATCAGCCCCAGCATTTT

V: TRBV11-2
D: .
J: TRBJ2-2
size: .
CDR3: CASREQGSGELFF
DNA: TGTGCCAGCAGGGAACAGGGTTCCGGGGAGCTGTTTTTT

V: TRBV28
D: .
J: TRBJ2-6
size: .
CDR3: CASSLSGAGANVLTF
DNA: TGTGCCAGCAGTTTATCGGGGGCTGGGGCCAACGTCCTGACTTTC

V: TRBV9
D: .
J: TRBJ2-2
size: .
CDR3: CASSTTVWLADTGELFF
DNA: TGTGCCAGCAGCACCACGGTCTGGCTAGCAGACACCGGGGAGCTGTTTTTT

V: TRBV9
D: TRBD2
J: TRBJ2-7
size: .
CDR3: CASSAGTSGSYEQYF
DNA: TGTGCCAGCAGCGCCGGGACTAGCGGCTCCTACGAGCAGTACTTC

V: TRBV6-5
D: .
J: TRBJ1-1
size: .
CDR3: CASGGRTEAFF
DNA: TGTGCCTCGGGAGGGAGGACTGAAGCTTTCTTT

V: TRBV9
D: TRBD2
J: TRBJ2-7
size: .
CDR3: CASSPGTSGSYEQYF
DNA: TGTGCCAGCAGCCCGGGGACTAGCGGGAGCTACGAGCAGTACTTC

V: TRBV6-1
D: .
J: TRBJ2-3
size: .
CDR3: CASSELGGPSTDTQYF
DNA: TGTGCCAGCAGTGAATTGGGGGGCCCTAGCACAGATACGCAGTATTTT

V: TRBV7-2
D: .
J: TRBJ1-2
size: few
CDR3: CASTRIRQAGYTF
DNA: TGTGCCAGCACCCGAATTCGTCAGGCCGGCTACACCTTC

V: TRBV27
D: .
J: TRBJ2-7
size: .
CDR3: CASSFSQRADLSYEQYF
DNA: TGTGCCAGCAGTTTTTCTCAGCGGGCGGACCTCTCCTACGAGCAGTACTTC

V: TRBV5-1
D: TRBD2
J: TRBJ2-2
size: .
CDR3: CASSFEAGAGELFF
DNA: TGCGCCAGCAGCTTCGAAGCGGGGGCCGGGGAGCTGTTTTTT

V: TRBV30
D: .
J: TRBJ1-5
size: once
CDR3: CAWSGGHNQPQHF
DNA: TGTGCCTGGAGTGGGGGACACAATCAGCCCCAGCATTTT

V: TRBV10-3
D: TRBD2
J: TRBJ2-3
size: .
CDR3: CAISDFIPGLGPSDTQYF
DNA: TGTGCCATCTCAGACTTTATCCCGGGACTAGGTCCTTCAGATACGCAGTATTTT

V: TRBV7-2
D: .
J: TRBJ2-2
size: .
CDR3: CASTFRMGGVGTGELFF
DNA: TGTGCCAGCACCTTTAGGATGGGGGGCGTCGGCACCGGGGAGCTGTTTTTT

V: TRBV10-1
D: TRBD1
J: TRBJ2-1
size: .
CDR3: CASSEAGGSYNEQFF
DNA: TGCGCCAGCAGTGAGGCAGGGGGCAGCTACAATGAGCAGTTCTTC

V: TRBV11-1
D: .
J: TRBJ2-5
size: .
CDR3: CASSLGRGWGETQYF
DNA: TGTGCCAGCAGCTTAGGGAGGGGCTGGGGAGAGACCCAGTACTTC

V: TRBV28
D: .
J: TRBJ2-7
size: .
CDR3: CASSRGQSYEQYF
DNA: TGTGCCAGCAGCCGCGGACAGTCCTACGAGCAGTACTTC

V: TRBV28
D: .
J: TRBJ1-2
size: .
CDR3: CASRSIPRGDYGYTF
DNA: TGTGCCAGCAGATCCATCCCAAGGGGGGACTATGGCTACACCTTC

V: TRBV5-6
D: TRBD2
J: TRBJ2-3
size: .
CDR3: CASSSSPGLAGTDTQYF
DNA: TGTGCCAGCAGTTCGTCACCGGGACTAGCGGGCACAGATACGCAGTATTTT

V: TRBV27
D: TRBD2
J: TRBJ2-3
size: .
CDR3: CASSLGLAYSGTDTQYF
DNA: TGTGCCAGCAGTTTAGGACTAGCCTATTCTGGCACAGATACGCAGTATTTT

V: TRBV5-6
D: .
J: TRBJ1-5
size: .
CDR3: CASSLAGPFSSQPQHF
DNA: TGTGCCAGCAGCCTCGCCGGGCCGTTTTCGAGTCAGCCCCAGCATTTT

V: TRBV6-5
D: TRBD1
J: TRBJ1-3
size: .
CDR3: CASSRDRDRGNTIYF
DNA: TGTGCCAGCAGCCGAGACCGGGACAGAGGAAACACCATATATTTT

V: TRBV2
D: TRBD2
J: TRBJ2-3
size: .
CDR3: CASSLVVAGSSTDTQYF
DNA: TGTGCCAGCAGTTTGGTGGTAGCGGGTTCTAGCACAGATACGCAGTATTTT

V: TRBV2
D: .
J: TRBJ2-3
size: .
CDR3: CASTGGVETQYF
DNA: TGTGCCAGCACCGGCGGGGTAGAAACGCAGTATTTT

V: TRBV27
D: TRBD1
J: TRBJ2-2
size: .
CDR3: CASRLRTGDFTGELFF
DNA: TGTGCCAGCAGATTACGGACAGGAGATTTCACCGGGGAGCTGTTTTTT

V: TRBV5-1
D: TRBD2
J: TRBJ2-1
size: few
CDR3: CASSSLAGGPGEQFF
DNA: TGCGCCAGCAGCTCACTAGCGGGAGGGCCTGGTGAGCAGTTCTTC

V: TRBV14
D: .
J: TRBJ2-2
size: .
CDR3: CASSHMSDTGELFF
DNA: TGTGCCAGCAGCCATATGTCGGACACCGGGGAGCTGTTTTTT

V: TRBV5-1
D: .
J: TRBJ2-3
size: .
CDR3: CASSLVAGSTDTQYF
DNA: TGCGCCAGCAGCTTGGTCGCAGGAAGCACAGATACGCAGTATTTT

V: TRBV9
D: .
J: TRBJ2-1
size: .
CDR3: CASSASLGANEQFF
DNA: TGTGCCAGCAGCGCTTCACTAGGGGCCAATGAGCAGTTCTTC

V: TRBV27
D: TRBD1
J: TRBJ2-7
size: .
CDR3: CASRPQGAGNWEQYF
DNA: TGTGCCAGCAGACCTCAGGGGGCCGGCAATTGGGAGCAGTACTTC

V: TRBV4-1
D: TRBD1
J: TRBJ1-4
size: .
CDR3: CASSQGMGRGPTNEKLFF
DNA: TGCGCCAGCAGCCAAGGTATGGGCAGGGGGCCGACTAATGAAAAACTGTTTTTT

V: TRBV7-9
D: TRBD2
J: TRBJ2-5
size: .
CDR3: CASSRPRDYSYF
DNA: TGTGCCAGCAGCCGACCTCGGGACTACTCATACTTC

V: TRBV18
D: .
J: TRBJ2-2
size: .
CDR3: CASSQQGANTGELFF
DNA: TGTGCCAGCTCCCAACAGGGTGCGAACACCGGGGAGCTGTTTTTT

V: TRBV5-4
D: .
J: TRBJ2-3
size: .
CDR3: CASSLVPTDTQYF
DNA: TGTGCCAGCAGCTTGGTTCCAACAGATACGCAGTATTTT

V: TRBV7-3
D: .
J: TRBJ2-3
size: .
CDR3: CASSLTVGGFTDTQYF
DNA: TGTGCCAGCAGCTTAACCGTGGGCGGTTTCACAGATACGCAGTATTTT

V: TRBV5-1
D: .
J: TRBJ1-1
size: .
CDR3: CASSLGGSAEAFF
DNA: TGCGCCAGCAGCTTGGGGGGTTCCGCTGAAGCTTTCTTT

V: TRBV7-9
D: TRBD2
J: TRBJ2-4
size: once
CDR3: CASSGTTIAKNIQYF
DNA: TGTGCCAGCAGCGGGACTACCATAGCCAAAAACATTCAGTACTTC

V: TRBV5-1
D: .
J: TRBJ2-7
size: .
CDR3: CASRIRDTGIPYEQYF
DNA: TGCGCCAGCAGGATACGAGACACCGGTATCCCCTACGAGCAGTACTTC

V: TRBV2
D: .
J: TRBJ1-2
size: .
CDR3: CASNSLTVGYGYTF
DNA: TGTGCCAGCAATTCTCTTACGGTGGGGTATGGCTACACCTTC

V: TRBV4-2
D: TRBD2
J: TRBJ2-7
size: .
CDR3: CASSSGLAGGSTYEQYF
DNA: TGTGCCAGCAGCTCGGGACTAGCGGGAGGTTCGACCTACGAGCAGTACTTC

V: TRBV9
D: TRBD1
J: TRBJ2-7
size: once
CDR3: CASSGGPSGTGTYEQYF
DNA: TGTGCCAGCAGCGGCGGCCCTTCCGGGACAGGAACCTACGAGCAGTACTTC

V: TRBV28
D: .
J: TRBJ2-7
size: .
CDR3: CASSPGSVEGTYEQYF
DNA: TGTGCCAGCAGTCCAGGGTCCGTGGAGGGAACCTACGAGCAGTACTTC

V: TRBV28
D: .
J: TRBJ2-5
size: .
CDR3: CASKLRARETQYF
DNA: TGTGCCAGCAAACTTAGGGCACGAGAGACCCAGTACTTC

V: TRBV5-6
D: .
J: TRBJ2-1
size: .
CDR3: CASSTGTQLALIFSEQFF
DNA: TGTGCCAGCAGCACCGGGACACAGCTAGCGTTAATCTTCAGTGAGCAGTTCTTC

V: TRBV4-2
D: TRBD1
J: TRBJ2-3
size: .
CDR3: CASSQDIWTGFGTDTQYF
DNA: TGTGCCAGCAGCCAAGATATCTGGACAGGGTTCGGCACAGATACGCAGTATTTT

V: TRBV4-2
D: TRBD2
J: TRBJ2-1
size: .
CDR3: CASSQLLSTTSGRENEQFF
DNA: TGTGCCAGCAGCCAACTACTATCCACGACTAGCGGGAGGGAGAATGAGCAGTTCTTC

V: TRBV15
D: .
J: TRBJ1-4
size: .
CDR3: CATSRVGEKLFF
DNA: TGTGCCACCAGCAGAGTTGGAGAAAAACTGTTTTTT

V: TRBV19
D: .
J: TRBJ1-2
size: once
CDR3: CASSPPGRNNYGYTF
DNA: TGTGCCAGTAGTCCTCCGGGACGGAACAACTATGGCTACACCTTC

V: TRBV6-7
D: .
J: TRBJ2-1
size: .
CDR3: CASSHHTRDSHNEQFF
DNA: TGTGCCAGCAGCCATCACACTCGGGACTCGCACAATGAGCAGTTCTTC

V: TRBV7-3
D: TRBD2
J: TRBJ2-2
size: .
CDR3: CASSLLGGRANTGELFF
DNA: TGTGCCAGCAGCTTACTGGGCGGGAGAGCGAACACCGGGGAGCTGTTTTTT

V: TRBV10-3
D: TRBD1
J: TRBJ1-2
size: .
CDR3: CAITENGQGTGYTF
DNA: TGTGCCATCACCGAAAACGGACAGGGTACCGGCTACACCTTC

V: TRBV6-1
D: .
J: TRBJ2-2
size: .
CDR3: CASSELRLGESTGELFF
DNA: TGTGCCAGCAGTGAATTGCGATTGGGGGAAAGCACCGGGGAGCTGTTTTTT

V: TRBV5-4
D: TRBD1
J: TRBJ1-2
size: .
CDR3: CASSPTGGYGYTF
DNA: TGTGCCAGCAGTCCGACAGGGGGCTATGGCTACACCTTC

V: TRBV7-9
D: TRBD2
J: TRBJ2-1
size: .
CDR3: CASSPFPRGSSYNEQFF
DNA: TGTGCCAGCAGTCCCTTCCCGCGGGGGAGCTCCTACAATGAGCAGTTCTTC

V: TRBV15
D: TRBD1
J: TRBJ1-4
size: .
CDR3: CATSRGRDRGLEKLFF
DNA: TGTGCCACCAGCAGAGGCAGGGACAGGGGGCTTGAAAAACTGTTTTTT